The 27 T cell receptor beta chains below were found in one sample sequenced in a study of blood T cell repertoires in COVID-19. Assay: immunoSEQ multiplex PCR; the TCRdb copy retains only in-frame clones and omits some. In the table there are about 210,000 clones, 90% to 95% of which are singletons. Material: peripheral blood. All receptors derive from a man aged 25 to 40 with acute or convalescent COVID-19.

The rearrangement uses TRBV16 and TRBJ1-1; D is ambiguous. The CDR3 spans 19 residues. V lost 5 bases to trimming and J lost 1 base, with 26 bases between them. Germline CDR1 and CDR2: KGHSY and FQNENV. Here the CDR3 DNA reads TGTGCCAGCAGCTTCACCCCCCCCGGGTTCAGCGCCTCGAACACTGAAGCTTTCTTT. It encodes CASSFTPPGFSASNTEAFF.

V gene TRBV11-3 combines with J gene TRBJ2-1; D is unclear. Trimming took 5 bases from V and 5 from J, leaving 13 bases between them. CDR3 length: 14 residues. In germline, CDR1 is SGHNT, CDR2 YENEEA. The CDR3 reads CASSLSYSHNEQFF. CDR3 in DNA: TGTGCCAGCAGCCTATCCTACAGCCACAATGAGCAGTTCTTC.

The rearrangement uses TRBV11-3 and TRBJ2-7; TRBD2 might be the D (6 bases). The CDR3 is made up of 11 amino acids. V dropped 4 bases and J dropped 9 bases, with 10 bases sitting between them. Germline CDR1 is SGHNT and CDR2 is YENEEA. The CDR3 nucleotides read TGTGCCAGCAGCTCACGGGGAGGGCAGTACTTC. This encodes CASSSRGGQYF.

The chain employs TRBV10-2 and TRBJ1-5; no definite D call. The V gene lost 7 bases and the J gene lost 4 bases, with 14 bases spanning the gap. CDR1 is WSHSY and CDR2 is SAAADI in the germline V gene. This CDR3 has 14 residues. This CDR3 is CASNQVLSNQPQHF. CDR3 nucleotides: TGCGCCAGCAACCAGGTCCTCTCTAATCAGCCCCAGCATTTT.

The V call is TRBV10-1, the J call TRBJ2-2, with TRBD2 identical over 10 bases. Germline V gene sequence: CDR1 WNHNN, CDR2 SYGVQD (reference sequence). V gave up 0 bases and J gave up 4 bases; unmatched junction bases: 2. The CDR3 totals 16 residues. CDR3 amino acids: CASSESGLAATGELFF. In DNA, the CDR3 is TGCGCCAGCAGTGAGTCAGGACTAGCGGCCACCGGGGAGCTGTTTTTT.

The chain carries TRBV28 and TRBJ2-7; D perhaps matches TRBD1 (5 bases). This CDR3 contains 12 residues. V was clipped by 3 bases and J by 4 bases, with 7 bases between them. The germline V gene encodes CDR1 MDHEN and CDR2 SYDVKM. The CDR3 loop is CASSFRGYEQYF. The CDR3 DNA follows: TGTGCCAGCAGTTTTAGGGGTTACGAGCAGTACTTC.

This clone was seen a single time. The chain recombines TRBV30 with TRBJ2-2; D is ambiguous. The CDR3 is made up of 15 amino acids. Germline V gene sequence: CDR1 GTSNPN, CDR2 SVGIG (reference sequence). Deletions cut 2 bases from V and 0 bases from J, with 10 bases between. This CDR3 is CAWSHFGTNTGELFF. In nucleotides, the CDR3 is TGTGCCTGGAGTCATTTTGGCACGAACACCGGGGAGCTGTTTTTT.

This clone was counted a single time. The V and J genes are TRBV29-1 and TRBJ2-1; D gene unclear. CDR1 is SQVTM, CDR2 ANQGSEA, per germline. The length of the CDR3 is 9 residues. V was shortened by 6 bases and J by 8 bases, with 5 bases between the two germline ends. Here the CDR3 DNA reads TGCAGCGTCGGGTATGAGCAGTTCTTC. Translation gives CSVGYEQFF.

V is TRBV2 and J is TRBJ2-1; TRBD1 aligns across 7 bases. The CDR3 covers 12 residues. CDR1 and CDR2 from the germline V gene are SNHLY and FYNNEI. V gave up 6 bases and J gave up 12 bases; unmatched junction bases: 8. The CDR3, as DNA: TGTGCCAGCAGCCGACAGGGCAAGGGGCAGTTCTTC. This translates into CASSRQGKGQFF.

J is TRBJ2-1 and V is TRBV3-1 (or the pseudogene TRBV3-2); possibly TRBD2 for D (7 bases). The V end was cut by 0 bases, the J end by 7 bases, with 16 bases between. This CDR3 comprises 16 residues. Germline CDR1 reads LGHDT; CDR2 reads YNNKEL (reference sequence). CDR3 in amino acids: CASSQDGRGASNEQFF. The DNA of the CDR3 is TGTGCCAGCAGCCAAGATGGACGGGGGGCTAGTAATGAGCAGTTCTTC.

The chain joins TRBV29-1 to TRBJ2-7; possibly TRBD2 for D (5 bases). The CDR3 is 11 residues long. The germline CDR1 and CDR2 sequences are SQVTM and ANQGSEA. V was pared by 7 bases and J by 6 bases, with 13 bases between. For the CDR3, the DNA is TGCAGCGCCGGGAACTGGGGCGAGCAGTACTTC. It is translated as CSAGNWGEQYF.

The CDR3 protein is CASSLDRAGNTIYF. The DNA of the CDR3 is TGCGCCAGCAGCTTAGACAGGGCTGGAAACACCATATATTTT. The chain is built from TRBV4-1 and TRBJ1-3; TRBD1 matches at 7 bases. Germline CDR1 MGHRA, CDR2 YSYEKL. The CDR3 is 14 residues long. V was pared by 5 bases and J by 2 bases, with 3 bases of the junction left unmatched.

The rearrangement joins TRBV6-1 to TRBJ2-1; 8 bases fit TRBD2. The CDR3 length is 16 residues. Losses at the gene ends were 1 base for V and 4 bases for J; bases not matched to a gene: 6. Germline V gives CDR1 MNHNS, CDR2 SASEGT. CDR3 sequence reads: CASSEVRRGAYNEQFF. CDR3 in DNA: TGTGCCAGCAGTGAAGTTCGGCGGGGGGCTTACAATGAGCAGTTCTTC.

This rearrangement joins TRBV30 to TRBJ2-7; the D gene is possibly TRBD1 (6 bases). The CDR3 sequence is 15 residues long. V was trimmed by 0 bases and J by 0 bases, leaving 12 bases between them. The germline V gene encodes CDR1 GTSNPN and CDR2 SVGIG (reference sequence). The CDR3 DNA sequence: TGTGCCTGGAGTGTAGGGGGTGCCAGCTCCTACGAGCAGTACTTC. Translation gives CAWSVGGASSYEQYF.

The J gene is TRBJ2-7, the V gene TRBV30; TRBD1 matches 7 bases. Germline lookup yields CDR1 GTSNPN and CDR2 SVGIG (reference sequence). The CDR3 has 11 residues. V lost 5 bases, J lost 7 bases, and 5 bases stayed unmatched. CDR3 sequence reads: CAWGTAWEQYF. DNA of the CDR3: TGTGCCTGGGGGACAGCTTGGGAGCAGTACTTC.

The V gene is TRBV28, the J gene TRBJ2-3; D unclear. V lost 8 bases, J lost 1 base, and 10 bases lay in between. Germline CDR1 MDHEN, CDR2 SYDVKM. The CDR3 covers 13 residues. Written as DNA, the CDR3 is TGTGCCAGCCTAGGTCATGGCACAGATACGCAGTATTTT. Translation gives CASLGHGTDTQYF.

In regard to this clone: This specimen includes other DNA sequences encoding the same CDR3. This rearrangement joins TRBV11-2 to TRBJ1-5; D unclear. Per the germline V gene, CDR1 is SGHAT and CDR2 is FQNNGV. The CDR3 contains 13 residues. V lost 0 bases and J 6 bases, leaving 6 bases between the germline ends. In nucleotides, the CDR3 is TGTGCCAGCAGCTTAGATCGGGGTCAGCCCCAGCATTTT. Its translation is CASSLDRGQPQHF.

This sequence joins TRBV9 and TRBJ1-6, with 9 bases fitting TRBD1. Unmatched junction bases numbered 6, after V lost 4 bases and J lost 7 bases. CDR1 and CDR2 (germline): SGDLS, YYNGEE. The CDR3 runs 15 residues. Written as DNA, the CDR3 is TGTGCCAGCAGCCCACTGGGACAGGGAAATTCACCCCTCCACTTT. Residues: CASSPLGQGNSPLHF.

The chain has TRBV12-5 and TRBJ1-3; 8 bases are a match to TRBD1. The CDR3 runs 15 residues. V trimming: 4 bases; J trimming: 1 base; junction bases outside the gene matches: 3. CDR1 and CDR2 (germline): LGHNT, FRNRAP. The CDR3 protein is CASGSDRVSGNTIYF. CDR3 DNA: TGTGCTAGTGGTTCGGACAGGGTATCTGGAAACACCATATATTTT.

CDR3 in DNA: TGTGCCAGGCTTACAGGGGGCTATGGCTACACCTTC. This gives the protein CARLTGGYGYTF. The genes are TRBV2 and TRBJ1-2; the match to TRBD1 covers 8 bases. The CDR3 covers 12 residues. V shed 9 bases, J shed 4 bases, and the junction held 4 bases outside the gene matches. Germline V gene lookup returns CDR1 SNHLY and CDR2 FYNNEI.

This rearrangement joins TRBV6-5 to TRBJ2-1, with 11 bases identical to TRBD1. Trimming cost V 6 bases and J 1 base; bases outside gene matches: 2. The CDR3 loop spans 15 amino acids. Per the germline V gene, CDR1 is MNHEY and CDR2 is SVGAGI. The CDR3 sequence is CASSWDRGSYNEQFF. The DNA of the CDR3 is TGTGCCAGCAGCTGGGACAGGGGGTCCTACAATGAGCAGTTCTTC.

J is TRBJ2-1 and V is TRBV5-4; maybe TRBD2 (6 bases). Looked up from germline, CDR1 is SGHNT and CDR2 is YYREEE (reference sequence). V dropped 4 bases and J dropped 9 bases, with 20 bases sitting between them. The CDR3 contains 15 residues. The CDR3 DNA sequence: TGTGCCAGCAGCCCGCCCTATCGGGTGGAGGGTGAGCAGTTCTTC. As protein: CASSPPYRVEGEQFF.

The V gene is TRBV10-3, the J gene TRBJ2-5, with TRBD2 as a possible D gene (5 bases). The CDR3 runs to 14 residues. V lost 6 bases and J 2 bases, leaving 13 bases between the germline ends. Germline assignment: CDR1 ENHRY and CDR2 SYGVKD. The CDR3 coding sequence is TGTGCCATCAGAATATCCCGGGAACAAGAGACCCAGTACTTC. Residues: CAIRISREQETQYF.

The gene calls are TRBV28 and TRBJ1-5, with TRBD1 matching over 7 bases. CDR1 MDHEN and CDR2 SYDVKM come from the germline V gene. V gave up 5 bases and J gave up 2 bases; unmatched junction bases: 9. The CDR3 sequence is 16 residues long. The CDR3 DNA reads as TGTGCCAGCAGTAACCAGGGGGGAGGTGGCAATCAGCCCCAGCATTTT. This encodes CASSNQGGGGNQPQHF.

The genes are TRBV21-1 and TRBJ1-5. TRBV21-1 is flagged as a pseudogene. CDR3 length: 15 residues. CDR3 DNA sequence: TGTGCCAGCAGCAAAATGGGGGGAAACAATCAGCCCCAGCATTTT. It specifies CASSKMGGNNQPQHF.

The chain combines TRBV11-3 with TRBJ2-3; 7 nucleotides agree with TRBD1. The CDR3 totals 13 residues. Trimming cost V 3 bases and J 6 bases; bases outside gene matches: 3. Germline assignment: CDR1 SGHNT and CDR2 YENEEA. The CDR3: CASSLTGLDTQYF. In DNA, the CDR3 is TGTGCCAGCAGCTTGACAGGGCTGGATACGCAGTATTTT.

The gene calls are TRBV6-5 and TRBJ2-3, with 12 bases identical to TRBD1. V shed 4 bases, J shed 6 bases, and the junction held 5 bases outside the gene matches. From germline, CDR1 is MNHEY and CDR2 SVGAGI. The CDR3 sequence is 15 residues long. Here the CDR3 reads CASSLGQGAQDTQYF. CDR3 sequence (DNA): TGTGCCAGCAGTTTGGGACAGGGGGCGCAGGATACGCAGTATTTT.